This T cell receptor (beta chain) came from a study of blood T cell repertoires in COVID-19. Study-level information: Sources were T cells, B-cell-depleted T cells, or PBMCs; the material itself was cDNA or gDNA.

CDR3 length: 14 residues. V was clipped by 1 base and J by 3 bases; unmatched bases: 2. CDR1 is LGHDT, CDR2 YNNKEL, per germline (reference sequence). In the original analysis: Amplified reference gene primers provided the basis for estimating nucleated cell counts. Repertoires were generated with immunoSEQ multiplex PCR, while TCRdb's copy carries only in-frame clones and drops some. That table gives V, J and clone size, and the DNA gave D and trimming. The table includes 180,000 or so clones, around 80% detected once. This chain joins TRBV3-1 (or the pseudogene TRBV3-2) and TRBJ2-7; 8 bases are a match to TRBD2. This TCR was sampled from a human donor with acute or convalescent COVID-19. The donor label of this sample is uncertain. Sequenced input: peripheral blood. The CDR3 reads CASSQAGGVYEQYF. As DNA, the CDR3 is TGTGCCAGCAGCCAAGCGGGGGGGGTCTACGAGCAGTACTTC.